This entry lists 23 T cell receptor beta chains sequenced from one sample in a study of blood T cell repertoires in COVID-19. Sequenced by immunoSEQ multiplex PCR; TCRdb stores in-frame clones only, minus some. The sample comprises under 450,000 clones, approximately 86% of which are singletons, and roughly 7.2% rests with the top ten. The source material was peripheral blood. These TCRs come from a woman aged 55-70 years with COVID-19, enrolled during active disease.

The rearrangement links TRBV6-5 to TRBJ1-5, with D possibly TRBD1 on 6 matching bases. The CDR3 is 15 amino acids. The germline V gene encodes CDR1 MNHEY and CDR2 SVGAGI. The V end lost 6 bases, the J end lost 9 bases, and 21 bases lay between the germline ends. The DNA for the CDR3 is TGTGCCAGCAGGGATGGGACACTGGGATGGGGGCCCCAGCATTTT. Amino acid sequence: CASRDGTLGWGPQHF.

The V call is TRBV28, the J call TRBJ1-2; D call uncertain. V lost 6 bases to trimming and J lost 0 bases, with 5 bases between them. Per germline, CDR1 MDHEN and CDR2 SYDVKM. The length of the CDR3 is 12 residues. The CDR3 DNA sequence: TGTGCCAGCAGACTAACTAACTATGGCTACACCTTC. Translated, it gives CASRLTNYGYTF.

In nucleotides, the CDR3 is TGTGCCAGCAGCTTAGGCGGGACCGGTCGGGAGCAGTACTTC. Translated, it gives CASSLGGTGREQYF. The genes are TRBV7-2 and TRBJ2-7, with D possibly TRBD2 on 6 matching bases. Germline V gene lookup returns CDR1 SGHTA and CDR2 FQGNSA. V gave up 1 base and J gave up 7 bases, with 14 bases separating them. The CDR3 is 14 residues long.

The gene calls are TRBV18 and TRBJ1-3, with 9 positions matching TRBD1. Trimming cost V 3 bases and J 4 bases; bases outside gene matches: 4. The CDR3 consists of 15 residues. Germline lookup yields CDR1 KGHSH and CDR2 LQKENI. The CDR3 region has the DNA TGTGCCAGCTCACCCACAGGGGGCATCGGAAACACCATATATTTT. This codes for CASSPTGGIGNTIYF.

The chain employs TRBV25-1 and TRBJ2-5; D is uncertain. The CDR3 totals 11 residues. Trimming took 6 bases from V and 5 from J, leaving 7 bases between them. CDR1 MGHDK and CDR2 SYGVNS come from the germline V gene. CDR3 sequence (DNA): TGTGCCAGCAGCCCCCAGGAGACCCAGTACTTC. It translates to CASSPQETQYF. Drawing the rest from reference TRBV25-1 and TRBJ2-5, the complete variable domain is EADIYQTPRYLVIGTGKKITLECSQTMGHDKMYWYQQDPGMELHLIHYSYGVNSTEKGDLSSESTVSRIRTEHFPLTLESARPSHTSQYLCASSPQETQYFGPGTRLLVL.

Written as DNA, the CDR3 is TGTGCCAGTAGTCCCAGGGGGATGACAGGAACGGCGCCCCAGCATTTT. It encodes CASSPRGMTGTAPQHF. The chain joins TRBV19 to TRBJ1-5; 7 nucleotides agree with TRBD1. CDR3 size: 16 residues. J gave up 9 bases and V 5 bases, and 16 bases lay outside the gene matches. Germline V gene sequence: CDR1 LNHDA, CDR2 SQIVND (reference sequence).

This chain connects TRBV30 to TRBJ1-3; 9 bases are shared with TRBD1. The trim removed 8 bases at V and 0 bases at J, leaving 5 bases unmatched. The length of the CDR3 is 14 residues. Germline CDR1 and CDR2: GTSNPN and SVGIG (reference sequence). In DNA, the CDR3 is TGTGCCGGCGACAGGGGGGTCTCTGGAAACACCATATATTTT. This encodes CAGDRGVSGNTIYF.

The chain carries TRBV7-9 and TRBJ1-1; no reliable D call. V was trimmed by 6 bases and J by 1 base, leaving 12 bases between them. Looked up from germline, CDR1 is SEHNR and CDR2 is FQNEAQ (reference sequence). The CDR3 totals 14 residues. The CDR3 region is CASRPGLQNTEAFF. CDR3 nucleotide sequence: TGTGCCAGCAGGCCAGGACTCCAGAACACTGAAGCTTTCTTT.

The CDR3 bases are TGCGCCAGCACCGATCAGGGGAACACTGAAGCTTTCTTT. Its protein product is CASTDQGNTEAFF. V gene TRBV5-1 combines with J gene TRBJ1-1; possible D gene TRBD1, 5 bases. The V end lost 6 bases, the J end lost 1 base, and 10 bases lay between the germline ends. The germline gives CDR1 SGHRS, CDR2 YFSETQ. The CDR3 has 13 amino acids.

This chain uses TRBV4-3 with TRBJ1-2; no clear D gene. Germline CDR1 LGHNA, CDR2 YSLEER. The V gene lost 0 bases and the J gene lost 3 bases, with 20 bases spanning the gap. CDR3 length: 18 residues. CDR3 sequence reads: CASSQDELLFDLDYGYTF. The DNA of the CDR3 is TGCGCCAGCAGCCAAGACGAGTTGTTATTTGACCTAGACTATGGCTACACCTTC.

The chain couples TRBV18 to TRBJ2-7; D uncertain. CDR3 length equals 13 residues. Germline loops: CDR1 KGHSH, CDR2 LQKENI. V was cut by 3 bases and J by 3 bases, with 9 bases left in between. CDR3 coding DNA: TGTGCCAGCTCACCCTACACTAACTACGAGCAGTACTTC. Amino acids: CASSPYTNYEQYF.

J is TRBJ2-3 and V is TRBV5-1, with TRBD2 matching over 7 bases. V was pared by 3 bases and J by 0 bases, with 4 bases of the junction left unmatched. Germline V gives CDR1 SGHRS, CDR2 YFSETQ. The CDR3 contains 15 residues. This CDR3 reads CASSSRGESTDTQYF. CDR3 bases: TGCGCCAGCAGCTCCCGGGGGGAAAGCACAGATACGCAGTATTTT.

This rearrangement joins TRBV7-9 to TRBJ1-6; 9 bases align to TRBD1. The length of the CDR3 is 15 residues. The germline CDR1 and CDR2 sequences are SEHNR and FQNEAQ (reference sequence). Trimming removed 1 base from V and 8 bases from J; junction bases left unmatched: 3. The CDR3 loop reads CASSLVGTGYSPLHF. The CDR3 DNA sequence: TGTGCCAGCAGCTTAGTAGGGACAGGGTATTCACCCCTCCACTTT.

Ten or more counts support this clone. V usage is TRBV27 and J usage is TRBJ2-5; D is undetermined. Trimming left V 6 bases short and J 0 bases short, with 11 bases between. This CDR3 spans 14 amino acids. Germline CDR1 MNHEY, CDR2 SMNVEV (reference sequence). Here the CDR3 DNA reads TGTGCCAGCAGCTCGTACCGCGACCAAGAGACCCAGTACTTC. Its translation: CASSSYRDQETQYF.

This clone was seen repeatedly, ten times or more. Other DNA sequences in the same sample also yield this CDR3. The genes are TRBV12-3 or TRBV12-4 and TRBJ1-1; D uncertain. Trimming took 2 bases from V and 5 from J, leaving 6 bases between them. The CDR3 loop spans 12 amino acids. The CDR3 protein is CASSLRRTEAFF. CDR3 sequence (DNA): TGTGCCAGCAGTTTAAGGAGGACTGAAGCTTTCTTT.

This clone was counted once. V usage is TRBV5-4 and J usage is TRBJ2-5; 9 positions match TRBD2. Germline CDR1 reads SGHNT; CDR2 reads YYREEE (reference sequence). The CDR3 consists of 19 residues. J gave up 3 bases and V 0 bases, and 15 bases lay outside the gene matches. CDR3 nucleotides: TGTGCCAGCAGCTTGGGAGCGGTAGCGGGGGTGCTTGTAAAAGAGACCCAGTACTTC. Protein: CASSLGAVAGVLVKETQYF.

V and J are TRBV5-1 and TRBJ2-7; D is perhaps TRBD1 (5 bases). Looked up from germline, CDR1 is SGHRS and CDR2 is YFSETQ. The CDR3 is made up of 14 amino acids. Trimming cost V 6 bases and J 0 bases, with 13 bases left between them. The CDR3 DNA is TGCGCCAGCACCAGGGAACTCAGCTCCTACGAGCAGTACTTC. As protein: CASTRELSSYEQYF. The full variable domain, in which reference TRBV5-1 and TRBJ2-7 provide the parts outside the CDR3, is KAGVTQTPRYLIKTRGQQVTLSCSPISGHRSVSWYQQTPGQGLQFLFEYFSETQRNKGNFPGRFSGRQFSNSRSEMNVSTLELGDSALYLCASTRELSSYEQYFGPGTRLTVT.

The rearrangement uses TRBV9 and TRBJ2-5, with D tentatively TRBD1 (6 bases). The CDR3 extends over 14 amino acids. The ends were cut back, 3 bases at V and 4 bases at J, with 13 bases in the middle. CDR1 is SGDLS and CDR2 is YYNGEE in the germline V gene. This chain's CDR3 is CASSASGAAETQYF. The CDR3 DNA is TGTGCCAGCAGCGCTTCAGGGGCAGCAGAGACCCAGTACTTC. The full variable domain, with the rest looked up from reference TRBV9 and TRBJ2-5, is DSGVTQTPKHLITATGQRVTLRCSPRSGDLSVYWYQQSLDQGLQFLIQYYNGEERAKGNILERFSAQQFPDLHSELNLSSLELGDSALYFCASSASGAAETQYFGPGTRLLVL.

This chain uses TRBV11-3 with TRBJ2-1; maybe TRBD1 (6 bases). Trimming shortened V by 6 bases and J by 5 bases, and 17 bases separated the two germline ends. Per the germline V gene, CDR1 is SGHNT and CDR2 is YENEEA. The CDR3 sequence is 15 residues long. The CDR3, as DNA: TGTGCCAGCAGTATCCGGCAGGGGAACCACAATGAGCAGTTCTTC. Translation gives CASSIRQGNHNEQFF.

The rearrangement joins TRBV2 to TRBJ2-7; 10 positions match TRBD1. Losses at the gene ends were 0 bases for V and 5 bases for J; bases not matched to a gene: 10. CDR1 is SNHLY, CDR2 FYNNEI, per germline. The CDR3 sequence is 17 residues long. Here the CDR3 reads CASSEARGGQGIHEQYF. The CDR3 nucleotides are TGTGCCAGCAGTGAAGCGAGGGGGGGACAGGGGATTCACGAGCAGTACTTC.

The chain is built from TRBV5-1 and TRBJ2-7, with 10 bases aligning to TRBD2. This CDR3 has 16 residues. The V gene end was trimmed by 4 bases and the J gene end by 5 bases; junction bases not matched to a gene: 12. Looked up from germline, CDR1 is SGHRS and CDR2 is YFSETQ. In nucleotides, the CDR3 is TGCGCCAGCAGCCCAAGGGGGACTAGCGCTGTCGACGAGCAGTACTTC. This translates into CASSPRGTSAVDEQYF.

This sequence joins TRBV7-2 and TRBJ1-1; D uncertain. CDR3 length equals 12 residues. V shed 1 base and J shed 8 bases, with 8 bases lying between them. Germline V gene lookup returns CDR1 SGHTA and CDR2 FQGNSA. The CDR3 nucleotides read TGTGCCAGCAGCTTAGTACACGGGGAAGCTTTCTTT. Translated, it gives CASSLVHGEAFF. Variable domain in full (rest from reference TRBV7-2 and TRBJ1-1): GAGVSQSPSNKVTEKGKDVELRCDPISGHTALYWYRQSLGQGLEFLIYFQGNSAPDKSGLPSDRFSAERTGGSVSTLTIQRTQQEDSAVYLCASSLVHGEAFFGQGTRLTVV.

The V gene is TRBV27, the J gene TRBJ2-1; possibly TRBD2 for D (6 bases). The CDR3 sequence is 17 residues long. Germline V lookup: CDR1 MNHEY, CDR2 SMNVEV (reference sequence). Trimming shortened V by 0 bases and J by 1 base, and 13 bases separated the two germline ends. CDR3 nucleotides: TGTGCCAGCAGTTTATCCCGGGGGTCAGCTTCCTACAATGAGCAGTTCTTC. As protein: CASSLSRGSASYNEQFF.